This T cell receptor (beta chain) was captured in a study of STAT5B mutations in CD4+ large granular lymphocyte leukemia (dated by TCRdb to the early 2020s). About the study as a whole: Among healthy controls, the CDR3 'QG' motif was associated with a particular HLA allele. Flow cytometry on FACSCanto II or FACSVerse showed that the purified fractions were more than 95% pure among lymphocytes. The study compared the TCRbeta repertoires of patients with CD4+ T-cell large granular lymphocyte leukemia against those of healthy blood donors. The study at large found these results: Enrichment of TRBV06-family usage was observed among the top patient clones (8/27) relative to healthy controls (2/35). Main leukemic clonotypes were private to each patient, although roughly 26% appeared at low frequency in other patients' non-leukemic repertoires. Compared with healthy CD4+ repertoires, CD4-sorted patient repertoires appeared more clonal, and this difference remained even after the putative leukemic clones were removed. Data were not HLA-matched; higher clonality in CD4+ versus CD8+ T-LGLL could reflect the relatively small sample size.

About this clone: The antigen this receptor binds is unknown. Base qualities are missing; no much larger clone stands one base away.

The immunoSEQ assay at survey resolution was used to sequence TCRbeta rearrangements from genomic DNA. Under the source paper's analysis protocol: In the TCR sequencing data, the lowest productive clonotype frequency that could be detected was 2.59 x 10-5. Only productive TCRbeta rearrangements, defined as complete and in-frame sequences, were included in the analyses. The clonality of each sample was calculated as Simpson clonality in the immunoSEQ Analyzer version 3.0. Clones were binned by frequency as very rare, small, medium, large (1-20%) or hyperexpanded (>20%). Generation probabilities were estimated with OLGA 1.2.3, V-gene circos plots were generated with VDJtools, specificities were searched for in VDJdb, and CDR3 motifs were identified with GLIPH. The table comes from immuneACCESS by way of TCRdb, which keeps in-frame sequences with V and J called. Part of the clones is missing from these tables; in studies checked, under half for an unresolved V gene and the rest for unknown reasons. V, J and clone size are those of that table, while D and trimming were read from the DNA. A total of around 50,000 clones appear in this sample, 84% of them only once. The biggest ten clones account for 0.35% to 0.4% of the sample.

The CDR3 numbers 15 residues from cysteine through phenylalanine. Just CDR3 DNA is preserved here, 45 bases in frame from base 1. CDR1 and CDR2 are read off the germline V gene (reference sequence) as LNHDA and SQIVND. Trimming removed 7 bases from V and 7 bases from J, leaving 19 bases between the germline ends. The healthy control group was made up of more than 35 blood donors, and the Finnish Red Cross blood service supplied their buffy coats. All TCR-sequenced material derived from peripheral blood: patient blood samples and healthy donor buffy coats. Peripheral blood mononuclear cells were isolated by Ficoll-Hypaque gradient centrifugation. Magnetic purification was used to isolate CD4+ cells from the buffy coats of the healthy controls. The Gentra Puregene Cell and Tissue kit was used to extract genomic DNA, and a Qubit 2.0 fluorometer was used to measure the amount of genomic DNA.

This sequence uses TRBV19 and TRBJ2-2, and TRBD1 may be the D gene, going by 6 matching bases. The source of this sequence is a human donor in good health. The sample consisted of CD4+ T cells from blood buffy coats. The nucleotide sequence reads as follows: TGTGCCAGTACCGCTCTCGGGACATCAGGCGGGGAGCTGTTTTTT. This gives the protein CASTALGTSGGELFF.